This T cell receptor (beta chain) was sequenced in a study of blood T cell repertoires in COVID-19. Study in general: Donors in the United States, Italy and Spain gave samples during acute or convalescent COVID-19.

This clone is a singleton in its sample. In the original workflow: For nucleated cells, counts were estimated from reference gene primer amplification. Some clones are missing from TCRdb's copy, which holds only in-frame ones; the method was immunoSEQ multiplex PCR. V and J calls and clone size are those listed in that table; D and trimming were worked out from the DNA. The top ten hold 3.8% of the sample, which has about 120,000 clones, about 90% seen once. Seattle cases were enrolled at active infection and followed longitudinally. Germline CDR1 is MNHEY and CDR2 is SVGAGI. The CDR3 is made up of 16 amino acids. Deletions cut 2 bases from V and 5 bases from J, with 16 bases between.

This clonotype was sampled from an older woman with COVID-19, enrolled during active disease. Material for sequencing was peripheral blood. This chain joins TRBV6-5 and TRBJ2-1; D may be TRBD2 (7 bases). DNA of the CDR3: TGTGCCAGCAGTTACGACTTTCGGGGGGCAAACAATGAGCAGTTCTTC. Its protein product is CASSYDFRGANNEQFF.